This T cell receptor (beta chain) was recovered during a study of Ad26.COV2.S vaccination and SARS-CoV-2 variants. Sequencing was performed with immunoSEQ multiplex PCR; in TCRdb, only in-frame clones are kept and a portion is missing. The data contain a few hundred thousand clones, around 86% of them singletons. CDR3 length: 18 residues. Trimming left V 4 bases short and J 5 bases short, with 21 bases between. Germline CDR1 and CDR2: SGHDN and FVKESK. Described treatment: 15 to 20 received Ad26.COV2.S at low or high dose, single or two shots; about 5 received placebo; per-sample allocation not given. Vaccine and placebo recipients were sampled on day 63 after the first injection.

V gene TRBV14 combines with J gene TRBJ1-6, with D tentatively TRBD1 (6 bases). The source of this sequence is a person between 18 and 65 years old who received the Ad26.COV2.S COVID-19 vaccine or a placebo. The input for sequencing was peripheral blood, taken in a trial of Ad26.COV2.S vaccine versus placebo. CDR3 residues: CASSPGTSLGRNNSPLHF. CDR3 sequence (DNA): TGTGCCAGCAGCCCCGGGACATCCCTAGGACGAAATAATTCACCCCTCCACTTT.